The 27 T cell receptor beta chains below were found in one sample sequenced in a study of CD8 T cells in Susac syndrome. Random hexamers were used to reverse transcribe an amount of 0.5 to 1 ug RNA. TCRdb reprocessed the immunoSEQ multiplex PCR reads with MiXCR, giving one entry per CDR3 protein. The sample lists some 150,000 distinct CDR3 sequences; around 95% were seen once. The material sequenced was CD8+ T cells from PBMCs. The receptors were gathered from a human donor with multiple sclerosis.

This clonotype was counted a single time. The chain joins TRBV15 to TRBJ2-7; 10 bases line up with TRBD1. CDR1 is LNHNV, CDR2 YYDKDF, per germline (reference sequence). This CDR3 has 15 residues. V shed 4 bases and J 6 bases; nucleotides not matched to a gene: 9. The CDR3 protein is CATSIRTGGVREQYF. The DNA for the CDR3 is TGTGCCACCAGCATCCGGACAGGGGGTGTGCGCGAGCAGTACTTC.

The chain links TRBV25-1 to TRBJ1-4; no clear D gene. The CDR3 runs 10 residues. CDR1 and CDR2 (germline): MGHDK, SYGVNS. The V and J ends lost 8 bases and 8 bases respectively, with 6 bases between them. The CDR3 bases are TGTGCCAGCGAGCGGGAAAAACTGTTTTTT. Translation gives CASEREKLFF.

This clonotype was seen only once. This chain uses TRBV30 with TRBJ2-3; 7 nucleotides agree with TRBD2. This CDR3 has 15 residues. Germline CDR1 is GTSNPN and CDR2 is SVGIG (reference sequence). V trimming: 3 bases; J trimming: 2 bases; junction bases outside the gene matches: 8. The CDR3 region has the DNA TGTGCCTGGAGGATGGGGCGGGGGACCACAGATACGCAGTATTTT. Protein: CAWRMGRGTTDTQYF.

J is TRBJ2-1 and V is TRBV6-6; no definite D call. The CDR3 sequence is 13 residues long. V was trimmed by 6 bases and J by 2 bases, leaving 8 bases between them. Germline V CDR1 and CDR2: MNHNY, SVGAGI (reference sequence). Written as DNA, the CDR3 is TGTGCCAGCAGCCTCCGGGCCTACAATGAGCAGTTCTTC. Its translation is CASSLRAYNEQFF.

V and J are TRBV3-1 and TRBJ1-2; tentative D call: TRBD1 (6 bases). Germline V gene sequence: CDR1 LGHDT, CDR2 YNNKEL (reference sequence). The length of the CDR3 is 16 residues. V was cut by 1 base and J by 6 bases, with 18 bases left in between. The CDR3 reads CASSQVSTGYLDGYTF. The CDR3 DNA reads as TGTGCCAGCAGCCAAGTTAGCACAGGGTATTTAGATGGCTACACCTTC.

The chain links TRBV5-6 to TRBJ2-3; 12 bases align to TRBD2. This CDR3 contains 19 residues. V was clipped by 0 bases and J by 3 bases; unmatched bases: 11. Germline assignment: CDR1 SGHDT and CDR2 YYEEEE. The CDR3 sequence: CASSLELAGGQPRTDTQYF. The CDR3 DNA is TGTGCCAGCAGCTTGGAACTAGCGGGGGGCCAGCCCAGAACAGATACGCAGTATTTT.

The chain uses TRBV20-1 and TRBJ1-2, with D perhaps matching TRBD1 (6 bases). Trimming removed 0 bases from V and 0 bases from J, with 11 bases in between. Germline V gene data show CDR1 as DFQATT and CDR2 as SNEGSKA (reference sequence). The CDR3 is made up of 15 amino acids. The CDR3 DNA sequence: TGCAGTGCTAGAGATGGGGACACTCCTAACTATGGCTACACCTTC. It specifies CSARDGDTPNYGYTF.

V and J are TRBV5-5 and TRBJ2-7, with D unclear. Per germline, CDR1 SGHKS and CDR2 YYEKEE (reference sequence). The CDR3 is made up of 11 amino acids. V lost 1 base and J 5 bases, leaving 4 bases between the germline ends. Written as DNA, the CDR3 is TGTGCCAGCAGCTTGTGGAACGAGCAGTACTTC. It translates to CASSLWNEQYF. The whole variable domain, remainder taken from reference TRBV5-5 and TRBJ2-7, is DAGVTQSPTHLIKTRGQQVTLRCSPISGHKSVSWYQQVLGQGPQFIFQYYEKEERGRGNFPDRFSARQFPNYSSELNVNALLLGDSALYLCASSLWNEQYFGPGTRLTVT.

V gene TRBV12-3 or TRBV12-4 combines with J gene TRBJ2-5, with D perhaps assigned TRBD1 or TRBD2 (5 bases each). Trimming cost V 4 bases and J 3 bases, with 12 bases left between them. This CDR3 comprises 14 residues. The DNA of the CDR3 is TGTGCCAGCAGTTGGGGACGGTCCGAAGAGACCCAGTACTTC. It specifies CASSWGRSEETQYF.

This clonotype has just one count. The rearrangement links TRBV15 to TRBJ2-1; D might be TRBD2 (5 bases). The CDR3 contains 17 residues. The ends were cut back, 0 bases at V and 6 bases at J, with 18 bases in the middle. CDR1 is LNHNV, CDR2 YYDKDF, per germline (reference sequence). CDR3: CATSRDPWTPLANEQFF. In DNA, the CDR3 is TGTGCCACCAGCAGAGATCCTTGGACTCCCTTGGCCAATGAGCAGTTCTTC.

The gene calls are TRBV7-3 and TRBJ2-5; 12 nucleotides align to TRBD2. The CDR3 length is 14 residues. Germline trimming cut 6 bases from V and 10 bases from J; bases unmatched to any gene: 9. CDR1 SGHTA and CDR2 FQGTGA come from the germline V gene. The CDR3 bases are TGTGCCAGCAGTCCCTCGGCTAGCGGGAGGGGCCAGTACTTC. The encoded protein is CASSPSASGRGQYF.

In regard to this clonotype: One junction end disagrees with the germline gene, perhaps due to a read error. The CDR3 DNA reads as TGTGCCAGCAGCTTAGGGGACTACAATGAGCAGTTCTTC. It translates to CASSLGDYNEQFF. This chain links TRBV12-3 or TRBV12-4 with TRBJ2-1; D possibly corresponds to TRBD1 (5 bases). There are 13 residues in the CDR3.

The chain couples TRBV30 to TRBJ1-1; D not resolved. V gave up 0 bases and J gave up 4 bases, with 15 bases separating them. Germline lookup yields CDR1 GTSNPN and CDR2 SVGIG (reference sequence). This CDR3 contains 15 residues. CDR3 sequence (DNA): TGTGCCTGGAGTGTACCTACCTTTGGGCGCACTGAAGCTTTCTTT. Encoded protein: CAWSVPTFGRTEAFF.

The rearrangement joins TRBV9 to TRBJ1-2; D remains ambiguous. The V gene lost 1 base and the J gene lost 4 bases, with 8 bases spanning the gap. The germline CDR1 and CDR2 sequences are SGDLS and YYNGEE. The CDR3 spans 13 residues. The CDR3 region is CASSVQSSYGYTF. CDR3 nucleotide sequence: TGTGCCAGCAGCGTACAGTCCAGCTATGGCTACACCTTC. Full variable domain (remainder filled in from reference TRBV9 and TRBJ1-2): DSGVTQTPKHLITATGQRVTLRCSPRSGDLSVYWYQQSLDQGLQFLIQYYNGEERAKGNILERFSAQQFPDLHSELNLSSLELGDSALYFCASSVQSSYGYTFGSGTRLTVV.

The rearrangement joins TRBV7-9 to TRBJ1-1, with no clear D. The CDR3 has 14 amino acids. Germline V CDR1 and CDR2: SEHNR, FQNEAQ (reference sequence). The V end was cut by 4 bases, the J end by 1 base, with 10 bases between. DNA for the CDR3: TGTGCCAGCAGCTCCTGGGTAGAGAACACTGAAGCTTTCTTT. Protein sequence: CASSSWVENTEAFF.

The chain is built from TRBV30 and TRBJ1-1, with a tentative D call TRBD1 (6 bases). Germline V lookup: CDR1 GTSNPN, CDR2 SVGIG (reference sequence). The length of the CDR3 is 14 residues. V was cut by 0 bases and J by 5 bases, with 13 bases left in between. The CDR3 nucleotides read TGTGCCTGGAGTGTTCCCAGGGGATGGACTGAAGCTTTCTTT. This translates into CAWSVPRGWTEAFF.

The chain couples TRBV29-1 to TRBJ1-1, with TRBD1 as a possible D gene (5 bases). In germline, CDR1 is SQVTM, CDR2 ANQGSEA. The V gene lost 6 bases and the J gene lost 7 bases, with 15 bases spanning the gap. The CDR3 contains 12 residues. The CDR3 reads CSVPLRQGEAFF. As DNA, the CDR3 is TGCAGCGTCCCCTTACGCCAGGGTGAAGCTTTCTTT.

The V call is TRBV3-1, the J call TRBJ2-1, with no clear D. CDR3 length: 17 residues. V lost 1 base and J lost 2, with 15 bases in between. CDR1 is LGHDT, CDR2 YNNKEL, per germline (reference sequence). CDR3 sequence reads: CASSQGDQGYAYNEQFF. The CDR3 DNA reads TGTGCCAGCAGCCAAGGGGATCAAGGGTATGCCTACAATGAGCAGTTCTTC.

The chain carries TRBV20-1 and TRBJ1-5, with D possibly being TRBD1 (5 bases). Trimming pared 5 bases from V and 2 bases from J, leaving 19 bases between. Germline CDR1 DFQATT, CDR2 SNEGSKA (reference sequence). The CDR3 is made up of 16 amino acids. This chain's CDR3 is CSAGFGPRRGNQPQHF. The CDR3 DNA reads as TGCAGTGCTGGATTTGGACCGCGCAGGGGCAATCAGCCCCAGCATTTT.

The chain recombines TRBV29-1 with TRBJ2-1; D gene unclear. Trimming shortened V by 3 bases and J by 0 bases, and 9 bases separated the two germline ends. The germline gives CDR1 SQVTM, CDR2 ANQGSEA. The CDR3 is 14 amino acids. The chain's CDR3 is CSVDSTSSYNEQFF. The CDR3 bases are TGCAGCGTTGATTCGACGAGCTCCTACAATGAGCAGTTCTTC.

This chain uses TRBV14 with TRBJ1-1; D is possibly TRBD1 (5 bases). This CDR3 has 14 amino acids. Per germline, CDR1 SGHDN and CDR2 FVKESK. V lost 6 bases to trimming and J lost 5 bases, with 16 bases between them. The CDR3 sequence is CASRLRGGGTEAFF. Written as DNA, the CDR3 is TGTGCCAGCAGGTTGAGGGGCGGAGGGACTGAAGCTTTCTTT.

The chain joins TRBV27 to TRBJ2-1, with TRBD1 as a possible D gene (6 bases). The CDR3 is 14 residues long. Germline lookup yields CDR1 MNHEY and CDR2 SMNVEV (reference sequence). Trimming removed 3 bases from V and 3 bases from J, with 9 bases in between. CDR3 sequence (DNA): TGTGCCAGCAGTTTTACAGGGTTCTACAATGAGCAGTTCTTC. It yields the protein CASSFTGFYNEQFF.

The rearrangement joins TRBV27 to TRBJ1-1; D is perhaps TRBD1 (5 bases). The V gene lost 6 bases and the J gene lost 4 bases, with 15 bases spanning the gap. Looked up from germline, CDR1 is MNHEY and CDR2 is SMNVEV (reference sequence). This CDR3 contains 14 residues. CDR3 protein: CASSLVVGGTEAFF. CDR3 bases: TGTGCCAGCAGCCTCGTGGTCGGGGGCACTGAAGCTTTCTTT.

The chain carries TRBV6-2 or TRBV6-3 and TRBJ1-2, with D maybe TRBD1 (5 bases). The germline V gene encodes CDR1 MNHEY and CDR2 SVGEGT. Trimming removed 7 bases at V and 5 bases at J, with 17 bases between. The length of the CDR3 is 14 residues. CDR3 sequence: CASTLTRRGYGYTF. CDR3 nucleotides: TGTGCCAGCACCCTTACCAGACGGGGGTATGGCTACACCTTC.

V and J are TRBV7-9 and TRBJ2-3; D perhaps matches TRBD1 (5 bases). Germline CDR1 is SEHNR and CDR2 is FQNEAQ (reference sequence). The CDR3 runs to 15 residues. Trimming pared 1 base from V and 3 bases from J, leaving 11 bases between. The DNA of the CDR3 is TGTGCCAGCAGCTTAGTGCAGGGCGAAACAGATACGCAGTATTTT. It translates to CASSLVQGETDTQYF.

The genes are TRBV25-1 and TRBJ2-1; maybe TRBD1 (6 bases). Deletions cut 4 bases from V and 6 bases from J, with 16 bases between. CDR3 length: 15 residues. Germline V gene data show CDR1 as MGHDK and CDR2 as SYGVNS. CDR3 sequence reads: CASSVQGNIGNEQFF. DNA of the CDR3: TGTGCCAGCAGTGTACAGGGAAATATCGGCAATGAGCAGTTCTTC.

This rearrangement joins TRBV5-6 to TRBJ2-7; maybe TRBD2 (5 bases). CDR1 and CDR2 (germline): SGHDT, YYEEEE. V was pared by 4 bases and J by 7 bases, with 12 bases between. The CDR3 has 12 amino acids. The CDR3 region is CASSPPTGEQYF. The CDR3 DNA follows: TGTGCCAGCAGCCCGCCCACGGGGGAGCAGTACTTC.